The entry below gives a single T cell receptor (beta chain) sequence along with its context. What it binds is unknown. A unique molecular identifier was carried by every single TCR cDNA molecule. TCRdb called the 5' RACE reads again in MiXCR, with one record for every CDR3 protein. The data contain 20,000 to 25,000 distinct CDR3 sequences, 6.4% of them seen just once; the ten biggest clones take up over 9%. This entry belongs to a study of spatial heterogeneity in lung cancer. As to time point: sample taken at primary tumor resection. The donor group consisted of roughly 76 patients who had untreated, early-stage non-small cell lung cancer. Sequencing of whole RNA from tumor, nontumor lung or frozen PBMC involved no sorting. Study-wide points: Tumor mutation counts were tracked by expanded intratumoral alpha and beta TCR counts. Ubiquitous and regional nonsynonymous mutations were tracked by counts of ubiquitous and regional expanded TCRs, respectively.

The TCR originated in a male donor with early-stage non-small cell lung cancer. The sample in question was lung tumor tissue, obtained at surgery.

The CDR3 nucleotides are TGTGCCAGCAGCCGTAATAGGGACCTATCCTACAATGAGCAGTTCTTC. This codes for CASSRNRDLSYNEQFF. J is TRBJ2-1 and V is TRBV4-2, with D perhaps TRBD1 or TRBD2 (5 bases each). The germline V and J ends were trimmed by 4 bases and 1 base, with 14 bases remaining between them. The length of the CDR3 is 16 residues. Germline CDR1 is LGHNA and CDR2 is YNFKEQ.